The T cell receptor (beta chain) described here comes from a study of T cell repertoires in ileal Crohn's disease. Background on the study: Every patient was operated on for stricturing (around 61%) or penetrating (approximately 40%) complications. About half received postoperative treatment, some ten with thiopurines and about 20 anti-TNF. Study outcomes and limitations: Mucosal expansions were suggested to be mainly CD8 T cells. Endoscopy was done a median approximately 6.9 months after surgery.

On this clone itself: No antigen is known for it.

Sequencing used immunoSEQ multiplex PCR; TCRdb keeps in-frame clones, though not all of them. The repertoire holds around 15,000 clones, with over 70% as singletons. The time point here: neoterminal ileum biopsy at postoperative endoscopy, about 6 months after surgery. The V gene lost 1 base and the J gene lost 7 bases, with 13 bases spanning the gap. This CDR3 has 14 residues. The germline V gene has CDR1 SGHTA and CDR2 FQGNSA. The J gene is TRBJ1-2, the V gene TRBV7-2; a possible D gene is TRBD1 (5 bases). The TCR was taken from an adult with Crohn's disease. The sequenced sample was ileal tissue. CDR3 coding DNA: TGTGCCAGCAGCTTAGGTACAGGTTCTGGTGGCTACACCTTC. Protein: CASSLGTGSGGYTF. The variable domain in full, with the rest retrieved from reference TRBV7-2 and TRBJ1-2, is GAGVSQSPSNKVTEKGKDVELRCDPISGHTALYWYRQSLGQGLEFLIYFQGNSAPDKSGLPSDRFSAERTGGSVSTLTIQRTQQEDSAVYLCASSLGTGSGGYTFGSGTRLTVV.